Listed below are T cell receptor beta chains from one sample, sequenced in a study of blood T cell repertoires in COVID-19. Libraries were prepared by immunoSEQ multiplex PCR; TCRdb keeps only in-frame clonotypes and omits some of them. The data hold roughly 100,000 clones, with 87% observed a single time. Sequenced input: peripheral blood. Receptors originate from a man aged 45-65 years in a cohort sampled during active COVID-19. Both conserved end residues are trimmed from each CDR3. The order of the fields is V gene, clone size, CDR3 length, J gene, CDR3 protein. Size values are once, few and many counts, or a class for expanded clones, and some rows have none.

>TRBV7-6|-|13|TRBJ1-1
ASSLPGLMNTEAF
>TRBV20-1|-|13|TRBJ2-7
SAIDRQRAPEKQY
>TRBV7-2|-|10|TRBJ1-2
ASSIDRAGYT
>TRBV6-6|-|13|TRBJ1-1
ASSYPRAGGTEAF
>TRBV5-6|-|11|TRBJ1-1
ASSLQGTPEAF
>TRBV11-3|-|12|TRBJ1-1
ASSLRTGNTEAF
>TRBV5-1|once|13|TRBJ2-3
ASSLVQPSTDTQY
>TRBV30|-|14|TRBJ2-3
AWTLGGQGATDTQY
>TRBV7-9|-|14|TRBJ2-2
ASSPGTRPNTGELF
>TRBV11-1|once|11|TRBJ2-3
ASSPPAGDTQY
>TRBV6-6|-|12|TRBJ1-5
ASSTGVPGQPQH
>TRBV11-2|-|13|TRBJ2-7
ASSLGLGVGYEQY
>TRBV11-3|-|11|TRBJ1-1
ASSPDFGTEAF
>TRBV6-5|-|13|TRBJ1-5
ASSRSGTGVQPQH
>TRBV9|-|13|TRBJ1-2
ASSGPVQGFYGYT
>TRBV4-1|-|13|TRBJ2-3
ASSQDGTGADTQY
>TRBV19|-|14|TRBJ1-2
ASRRKGTGVFYGYT
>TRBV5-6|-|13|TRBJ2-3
ASSTPGQGSDTQY
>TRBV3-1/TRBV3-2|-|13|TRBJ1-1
ASSQGGALNTEAF
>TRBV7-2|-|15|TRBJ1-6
ASSGQGLGFHNSPLH
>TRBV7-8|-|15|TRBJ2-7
ASSLGVGRGNSYEQY
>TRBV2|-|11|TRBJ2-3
ASASGGTDTQY
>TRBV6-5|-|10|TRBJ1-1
AAGAWNTEAF
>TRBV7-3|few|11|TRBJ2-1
ASSLSGRNEQF
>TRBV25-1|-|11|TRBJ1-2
ASSGERNYGYT
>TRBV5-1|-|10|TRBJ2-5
ASSPGGETQY
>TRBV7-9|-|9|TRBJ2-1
ASSRRDEQF
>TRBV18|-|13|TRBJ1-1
ASSPPRGENTEAF